The 27 T cell receptor beta chains in this list originate from one sample, sequenced in a study of T cell changes during pregnancy in multiple sclerosis. Assay used: immunoSEQ multiplex PCR; TCRdb lists only in-frame clones, some missing. Of about 28,000 clones listed, 85% to 90% were seen once; the top ten hold roughly 8.5%. The sample was CD8+ T cells from peripheral blood mononuclear cells, taken after pregnancy. Receptors were obtained from a female donor with multiple sclerosis, enrolled in a pregnancy study.

This clone was observed once. This sequence joins TRBV12-2 and TRBJ2-5; the D call of TRBD2 is as the table states it, not checked on the DNA. TRBV12-2 is designated a pseudogene. CDR3 length: 16 amino acids. The CDR3 spells CASRPRFAGVQETQYF. The CDR3 region has the DNA TGTGCAAGTCGCCCCAGATTCGCGGGGGTCCAAGAGACCCAGTACTTC.

The rearrangement joins TRBV5-6 to TRBJ1-1; no definite D call. Germline assignment: CDR1 SGHDT and CDR2 YYEEEE. The germline V and J ends were trimmed by 0 bases and 0 bases, with 12 bases remaining between them. The CDR3 spans 16 residues. The CDR3 DNA follows: TGTGCCAGCAGCTTGGTTCGGGAGGGTTTGAACACTGAAGCTTTCTTT. As protein: CASSLVREGLNTEAFF.

This sequence joins TRBV10-1 and TRBJ2-3; 9 nucleotides align to TRBD1. The V segment lost 4 bases and the J segment 0 bases; nucleotides outside the gene matches: 2. Per the germline V gene, CDR1 is WNHNN and CDR2 is SYGVQD (reference sequence). The CDR3 has 15 amino acids. Here the CDR3 reads CASSGDRASTDTQYF. CDR3 in DNA: TGCGCCAGCAGTGGGGACAGGGCTAGCACAGATACGCAGTATTTT.

The genes are TRBV5-6 and TRBJ2-7; D is unresolved. Trimming left V 2 bases short and J 3 bases short, with 12 bases between. Per the germline V gene, CDR1 is SGHDT and CDR2 is YYEEEE. This CDR3 has 14 amino acids. The CDR3 DNA reads as TGTGCCAGCAGCTTAGGAACAGACGGCTACGAGCAGTACTTC. This translates into CASSLGTDGYEQYF.

This clone has a single count. V is TRBV2 and J is TRBJ1-5, with 8 bases aligning to TRBD1. The germline gives CDR1 SNHLY, CDR2 FYNNEI. V dropped 5 bases and J dropped 0; count of bases not matched to a gene: 3. CDR3 length equals 15 residues. CDR3 sequence (DNA): TGTGCCAGCAGTTGGGGGACAGGTAGCAATCAGCCCCAGCATTTT. Its protein is CASSWGTGSNQPQHF.

V and J are TRBV11-3 and TRBJ2-7, with TRBD1 matching over 7 bases. V was pared by 2 bases and J by 6 bases, with 7 bases of the junction left unmatched. The germline gives CDR1 SGHNT, CDR2 YENEEA. There are 14 residues in the CDR3. CDR3 loop: CASSLRQGGSEQYF. The CDR3 nucleotides are TGTGCCAGCAGCTTAAGACAGGGTGGTAGCGAGCAGTACTTC. The complete variable domain, with remaining parts taken from reference TRBV11-3 and TRBJ2-7, reads EAGVVQSPRYKIIEKKQPVAFWCNPISGHNTLYWYLQNLGQGPELLIRYENEEAVDDSQLPKDRFSAERLKGVDSTLKIQPAELGDSAVYLCASSLRQGGSEQYFGPGTRLTVT.

The chain uses TRBV13 and TRBJ2-2; D gene unclear. The CDR3 runs 13 residues. V was cut by 1 base and J by 6 bases, with 6 bases left in between. CDR1 PRHDT and CDR2 FYEKMQ come from the germline V gene (reference sequence). This chain's CDR3 is CASSLVLSGELFF. The CDR3 DNA follows: TGTGCCAGCAGCTTAGTACTTTCCGGGGAGCTGTTTTTT.

The chain is built from TRBV27 and TRBJ2-3; the match to TRBD1 covers 8 bases. V lost 5 bases to trimming and J lost 4 bases; unmatched junction nucleotides: 2. The germline V gene encodes CDR1 MNHEY and CDR2 SMNVEV (reference sequence). The length of the CDR3 is 13 residues. The CDR3 DNA sequence: TGTGCCAGCAGTGTACAGGGGGCAGATACGCAGTATTTT. This sequence encodes CASSVQGADTQYF.

The CDR3 nucleotides are TGTGCCAGCAGCTTCATCCCGGGACTATCATACATCGCGCAGTATTTT. Amino acid sequence: CASSFIPGLSYIAQYF. The J gene is TRBJ2-3, the V gene TRBV11-2; 7 nucleotides align to TRBD2. Germline CDR1 is SGHAT and CDR2 is FQNNGV. CDR3 length: 16 residues. The ends lost 3 bases at V and 10 bases at J; junction bases unmatched: 16.

The chain recombines TRBV5-6 with TRBJ1-2; 10 bases agree with TRBD1. Germline CDR1 is SGHDT and CDR2 is YYEEEE. The CDR3 is 14 residues long. J was trimmed by 6 bases and V by 3 bases; bases with no gene match: 5. CDR3 protein: CASSWGQGSHGYTF. In DNA form, the CDR3 reads TGTGCCAGCAGCTGGGGACAGGGGTCGCATGGCTACACCTTC.

The chain combines TRBV6-5 with TRBJ1-1; D is perhaps TRBD1 (5 bases). The CDR3 loop spans 14 amino acids. Germline loops: CDR1 MNHEY, CDR2 SVGAGI. The V end lost 3 bases, the J end lost 3 bases, and 11 bases lay between the germline ends. The DNA for the CDR3 is TGTGCCAGCAGTTATGTCGAAGGGGACACTGAAGCTTTCTTT. This gives the protein CASSYVEGDTEAFF.

The V call is TRBV9, the J call TRBJ1-1; the match to TRBD1 covers 7 bases. Germline V CDR1 and CDR2: SGDLS, YYNGEE. The CDR3 consists of 16 residues. V lost 0 bases to trimming and J lost 6 bases; unmatched junction nucleotides: 11. The CDR3 here is CASSVVGGLLSAEAFF. The CDR3 DNA is TGTGCCAGCAGCGTAGTAGGGGGCCTCCTATCCGCTGAAGCTTTCTTT.

This clone appeared a few times. The CDR3 spells CASSDSGGPDTQYF. CDR3 DNA sequence: TGTGCCAGCAGTGACTCCGGGGGTCCAGATACGCAGTATTTT. The chain recombines TRBV6-4 with TRBJ2-3, with D possibly matching TRBD2 (6 bases). The CDR3 contains 14 residues. CDR1 MRHNA and CDR2 SNTAGT come from the germline V gene. V dropped 0 bases and J dropped 4 bases, with 8 bases sitting between them.

The gene calls are TRBV6-5 and TRBJ2-3; possibly TRBD2 for D (6 bases). Between the trimmed V and J ends, which lost 7 bases and 6 bases, there was a span of 17 bases. The germline CDR1 and CDR2 sequences are MNHEY and SVGAGI. The CDR3 contains 14 residues. The CDR3 bases are TGTGCCAGCACAAAATTGGGAGGTTTGGATACGCAGTATTTT. Its protein product is CASTKLGGLDTQYF.

The chain joins TRBV4-2 to TRBJ1-1, with D possibly matching TRBD1 (6 bases). Germline lookup yields CDR1 LGHNA and CDR2 YNFKEQ. V lost 3 bases and J 5 bases, leaving 16 bases between the germline ends. This CDR3 contains 15 residues. CDR3 residues: CASSQNQGFGTEAFF. The CDR3 nucleotides are TGTGCCAGCAGCCAGAATCAGGGGTTCGGAACTGAAGCTTTCTTT.

The genes are TRBV29-1 and TRBJ2-7, with TRBD2 identical over 7 bases. V shed 5 bases, J shed 4 bases, and the junction held 2 bases outside the gene matches. The CDR3 is made up of 11 amino acids. Germline CDR1 and CDR2: SQVTM and ANQGSEA. The DNA of the CDR3 is TGCAGCGTTACCGGGGGGTACGAGCAGTACTTC. Protein product: CSVTGGYEQYF.

This clone occurred a few times. This CDR3 is also generated by other DNA sequences in the sample. The J gene is TRBJ2-3, the V gene TRBV6-4, with 12 bases that match TRBD2. The J segment lost 4 bases and the V segment lost 4 bases, leaving 0 bases of the junction unmatched. Germline V CDR1 and CDR2: MRHNA, SNTAGT. The CDR3 is 14 residues long. Here the CDR3 DNA reads TGTGCCAGCAGTGGGACTAGCGGGGCAGATACGCAGTATTTT. Its protein is CASSGTSGADTQYF.

The genes are TRBV28 and TRBJ2-7; 7 nucleotides match TRBD1. Germline-derived CDR1 and CDR2 are MDHEN and SYDVKM. The CDR3 contains 14 residues. The V and J ends lost 6 bases and 5 bases, in that order; junction bases with no gene match: 10. CDR3 region: CASSLTGVGHEQYF. In DNA form, the CDR3 reads TGTGCCAGCAGCCTCACAGGGGTCGGACACGAGCAGTACTTC. Together with reference TRBV28 and TRBJ2-7, the CDR3 gives the full variable domain: DVKVTQSSRYLVKRTGEKVFLECVQDMDHENMFWYRQDPGLGLRLIYFSYDVKMKEKGDIPEGYSVSREKKERFSLILESASTNQTSMYLCASSLTGVGHEQYFGPGTRLTVT.

The chain recombines TRBV7-7 with TRBJ2-5; TRBD1 might be the D (6 bases). CDR3 length equals 14 residues. Germline V CDR1 and CDR2: SSHAT, FNYEAQ (reference sequence). CDR3 sequence reads: CASARDITLETQYF. Written as DNA, the CDR3 is TGTGCTAGCGCTAGGGACATTACTTTGGAGACCCAGTACTTC.

The count of this clone is one. This chain links TRBV7-6 with TRBJ2-2, with 8 bases identical to TRBD1. V trimming: 6 bases; J trimming: 6 bases; junction bases outside the gene matches: 6. The germline V gene encodes CDR1 SGHVS and CDR2 FNYEAQ. The CDR3 covers 14 residues. The CDR3 region is CASRPRTGPGELFF. CDR3 bases: TGTGCCAGCAGACCCAGGACAGGGCCCGGGGAGCTGTTTTTT.

The chain joins TRBV4-1 to TRBJ2-1; D call uncertain. Germline values: CDR1 MGHRA, CDR2 YSYEKL. The CDR3 has 18 residues. The V gene lost 0 bases and the J gene lost 5 bases, with 20 bases spanning the gap. The CDR3 region is CASSQDRFRVPPNNEQFF. As DNA, the CDR3 is TGCGCCAGCAGCCAAGATCGATTCCGGGTCCCCCCTAACAATGAGCAGTTCTTC.

This rearrangement joins TRBV10-3 to TRBJ2-5; D ambiguous. Germline V gene lookup returns CDR1 ENHRY and CDR2 SYGVKD. Trimming stripped 3 bases from V and 0 bases from J, with 5 bases between. The CDR3 length is 13 residues. In DNA form, the CDR3 reads TGTGCCATCAGTGACAGTTACCAAGAGACCCAGTACTTC. Translation gives CAISDSYQETQYF.

This clone occurred once. This chain links TRBV7-9 with TRBJ2-7; TRBD2 agrees at 12 bases. CDR1 is SEHNR, CDR2 FQNEAQ, per germline (reference sequence). The CDR3 runs 16 residues. Germline trimming cut 3 bases from V and 0 bases from J; bases unmatched to any gene: 3. The CDR3 nucleotides read TGTGCCAGCAGCTTGACTAGCGGGGGCCCCTCCTACGAGCAGTACTTC. Its translation: CASSLTSGGPSYEQYF.

The V call is TRBV28, the J call TRBJ2-5; 7 bases match TRBD2. The V gene's germline CDR1 is MDHEN and CDR2 SYDVKM. There are 14 residues in the CDR3. V was clipped by 5 bases and J by 6 bases; unmatched bases: 9. As DNA, the CDR3 is TGTGCCAGCAGTGAAGCCGGGAGGTGGAAGACCCAGTACTTC. Translating gives CASSEAGRWKTQYF.

This chain connects TRBV7-6 to TRBJ1-3, with D possibly matching TRBD1 (5 bases). The V gene's germline CDR1 is SGHVS and CDR2 FNYEAQ. Trimming shortened V by 4 bases and J by 0 bases, and 13 bases separated the two germline ends. The CDR3 sequence is 16 residues long. DNA of the CDR3: TGTGCCAGCAGCTGGACGACAGCTGACTCTGGAAACACCATATATTTT. Protein product: CASSWTTADSGNTIYF.

The rearrangement joins TRBV7-8 to TRBJ1-1, with D possibly TRBD1 on 5 matching bases. With 1 base removed from V and 0 bases from J, the gap between germline ends came to 9 bases. The CDR3 runs 15 residues. Germline values: CDR1 SGHVS, CDR2 FQNEAQ. CDR3 DNA: TGTGCCAGCAGCTTAGGGGGCAATCTGAACACTGAAGCTTTCTTT. It codes for CASSLGGNLNTEAFF.

This clone appeared a few times. The identical CDR3 is also encoded by other nucleotide sequences in the sample. V gene TRBV6-4 combines with J gene TRBJ2-1, with 8 bases that match TRBD2. Germline V gene lookup returns CDR1 MRHNA and CDR2 SNTAGT. With V trimmed by 0 bases and J by 4 bases, 2 bases remained unmatched. The CDR3 has 15 residues. The CDR3 reads CASSDSAGGYNEQFF. CDR3 DNA sequence: TGTGCCAGCAGTGACTCTGCGGGGGGTTACAATGAGCAGTTCTTC.